This T cell receptor (beta chain) was profiled in a study of OX40 agonist ivuxolimab in advanced cancers. As for the study in general: Partial responses were achieved by three patients, of whom one had hepatocellular carcinoma and two had cutaneous melanoma. Study-level points and caveats: There was clonal expansion of CD4+ and CD8+ blood T cells by week 6 at 0.1 to 3.0 mg/kg. CD4+ T cells averaged fewer expanded clones than CD8+ T cells.

Sequencing used immunoSEQ multiplex PCR; TCRdb keeps in-frame clones, though not all of them. The table has roughly 88,000 clones, around 87% seen once. Between the trimmed V and J ends, which lost 8 bases and 1 base, there was a span of 6 bases. The CDR3 contains 11 residues. Germline CDR1 is SNHLY and CDR2 is FYNNEI. This clone was picked up a small number of times. Antigen: not known. The input for sequencing was CD4+ or CD8+ T cells sorted from blood, taken in a trial of the OX40 agonist ivuxolimab. The rearrangement links TRBV2 to TRBJ2-7; tentatively, D is TRBD1 (6 bases). The source is an adult with an advanced solid tumor such as melanoma, head and neck, liver or kidney cancer. CDR3 DNA: TGTGCCAGCGGACAGTCCTACGAGCAGTACTTC. Residues: CASGQSYEQYF.